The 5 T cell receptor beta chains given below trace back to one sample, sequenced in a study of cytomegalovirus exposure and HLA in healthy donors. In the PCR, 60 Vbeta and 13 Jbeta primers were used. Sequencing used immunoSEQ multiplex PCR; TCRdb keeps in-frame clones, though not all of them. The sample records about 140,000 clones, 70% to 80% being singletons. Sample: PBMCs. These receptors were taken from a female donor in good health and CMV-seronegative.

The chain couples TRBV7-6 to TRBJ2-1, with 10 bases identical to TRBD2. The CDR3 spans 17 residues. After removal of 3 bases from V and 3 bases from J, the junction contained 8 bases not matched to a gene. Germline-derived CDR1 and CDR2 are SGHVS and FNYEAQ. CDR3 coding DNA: TGTGCCAGCAGCTTTCCCCGTAGCGGGGGGCGCTACAATGAGCAGTTCTTC. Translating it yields CASSFPRSGGRYNEQFF. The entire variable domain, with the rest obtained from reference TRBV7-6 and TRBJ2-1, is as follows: GAGVSQSPRYKVTKRGQDVALRCDPISGHVSLYWYRQALGQGPEFLTYFNYEAQQDKSGLPNDRFSAERPEGSISTLTIQRTEQRDSAMYRCASSFPRSGGRYNEQFFGPGTRLTVL.

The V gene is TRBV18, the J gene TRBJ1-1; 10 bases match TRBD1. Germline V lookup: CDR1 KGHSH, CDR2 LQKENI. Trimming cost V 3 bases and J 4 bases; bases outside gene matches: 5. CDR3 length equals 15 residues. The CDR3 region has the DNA TGTGCCAGCTCACCGCTGACAGGGGGCCGCACTGAAGCTTTCTTT. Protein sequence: CASSPLTGGRTEAFF.

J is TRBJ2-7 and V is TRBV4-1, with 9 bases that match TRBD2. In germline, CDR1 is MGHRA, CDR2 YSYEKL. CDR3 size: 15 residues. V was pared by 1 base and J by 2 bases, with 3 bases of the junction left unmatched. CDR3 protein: CASSQVGLAPYEQYF. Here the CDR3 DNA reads TGCGCCAGCAGCCAAGTCGGACTAGCGCCCTACGAGCAGTACTTC.

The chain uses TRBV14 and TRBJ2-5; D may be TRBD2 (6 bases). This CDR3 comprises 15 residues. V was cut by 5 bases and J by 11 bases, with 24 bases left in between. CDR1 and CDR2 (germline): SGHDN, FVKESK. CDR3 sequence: CASSARDSRFGEQYF. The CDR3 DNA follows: TGTGCCAGCAGCGCCCGGGACTCCCGCTTCGGGGAGCAGTACTTC.

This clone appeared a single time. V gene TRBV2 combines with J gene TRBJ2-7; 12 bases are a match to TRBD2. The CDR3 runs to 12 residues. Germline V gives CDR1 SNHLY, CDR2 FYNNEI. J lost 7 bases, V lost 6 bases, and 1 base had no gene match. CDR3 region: CASRLAGGEQYF. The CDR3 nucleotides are TGTGCCAGCAGACTAGCGGGAGGTGAGCAGTACTTC.